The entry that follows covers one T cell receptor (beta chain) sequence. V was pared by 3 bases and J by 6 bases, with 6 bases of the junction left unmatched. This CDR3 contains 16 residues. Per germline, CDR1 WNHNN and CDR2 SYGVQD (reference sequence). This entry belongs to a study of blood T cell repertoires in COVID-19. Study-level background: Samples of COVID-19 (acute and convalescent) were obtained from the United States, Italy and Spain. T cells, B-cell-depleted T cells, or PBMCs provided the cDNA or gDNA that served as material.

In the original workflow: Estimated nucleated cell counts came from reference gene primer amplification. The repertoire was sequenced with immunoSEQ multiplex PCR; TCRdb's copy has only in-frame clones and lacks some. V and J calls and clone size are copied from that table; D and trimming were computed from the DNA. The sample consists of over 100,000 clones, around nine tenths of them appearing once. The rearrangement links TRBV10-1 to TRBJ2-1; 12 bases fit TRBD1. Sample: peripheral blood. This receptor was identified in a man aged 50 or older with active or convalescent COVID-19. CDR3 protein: CASSDPGTGGLNEQFF. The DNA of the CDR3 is TGCGCCAGCAGTGACCCCGGGACAGGGGGCCTCAATGAGCAGTTCTTC.